This TCR beta chain was sequenced during a study of vaccination and CD4 T cells after COVID-19. TCRdb independently ran MiXCR on the PCR reads; one entry per CDR3 protein. The data hold about 21,000 distinct CDR3 sequences, with 50% to 70% observed a single time. In germline, CDR1 is MNHNS, CDR2 SASEGT. Trimming shortened V by 4 bases and J by 3 bases, and 7 bases separated the two germline ends. The CDR3 consists of 12 residues. This chain connects TRBV6-1 to TRBJ2-7; TRBD1 might be the D (5 bases). This sample comprised CD4+ T cells from blood, obtained before SARS-CoV-2 vaccination. The clonotype originates from a human donor who had recovered from COVID-19. The CDR3 DNA sequence: TGTGCCAGCAGTGGGACACTCTACGAGCAGTACTTC. Its translation is CASSGTLYEQYF.